This T cell receptor (beta chain) was sequenced for a study of T cell repertoires in cytomegalovirus infection (dated by TCRdb to about 2019). With regard to the full study: The HLA type of each donor mattered for the analysis, because public TCR beta signatures pointed to carriage of CMV infection along with the matching HLA type. Study-wide conclusions, independent of this receptor: The ex vivo response was dominated by HLA-C-restricted CMV-specific TCR beta clonotypes, and the single most frequent clonotype in two of eight donors was supplied by these HLA-C-restricted clonotypes. Carriers of CMV infection plus the relevant HLA type were discriminated by the cumulative frequency of public TCR beta family members in the study cohort and in an independent roughly 400-donor cohort.

This clonotype has just a few counts. Its antigen is unknown. Base-call qualities are not available, and no considerably larger clone is one nucleotide away. Sequencing instrument: Illumina HiSeq 1500. The raw public data were reprocessed by TCRdb itself: fastp quality trimming at Q25, MiXCR clonotype calling, in-frame beta chains only. Records with the same CDR3 protein are collapsed into one entry carrying the most frequent genes and DNA. The sample profile shows some 180,000 distinct CDR3 sequences; about a sixth of them were found once. The ten largest make up about 23% of the sample. CDR1 and CDR2 are read off the germline V gene as SGDLS and YYNGEE. The CDR3 runs 13 amino acids, cysteine and phenylalanine included. This entry keeps only the CDR3 DNA: 39 bases, framed from base 1. V loses 4 bases of germline sequence and J loses 2 bases, and the interval between the two ends is 10 bases.

In this chain, TRBV9 is recombined with TRBJ2-7; the D gene is possibly TRBD2, with 6 bases matching. This TCR was recovered from a human donor in good health (CMV status not recorded). Some clones in this sample may be carry-over from other donors' samples. Sequencing was performed on CD8+ T cells from PBMCs. The nucleotide sequence is TGTGCCAGCAGCAACTCGGGGGCCTACGAGCAGTACTTC. Translated, it gives CASSNSGAYEQYF.